Below are 5 T cell receptor beta chains sequenced from a single sample in a study of T cell responses to AZD1222 COVID-19 vaccine. Profiled with immunoSEQ multiplex PCR; TCRdb holds only in-frame clones, not every one. The data contain 180,000 or so clones, about 92% of them singletons. This material consisted of peripheral blood, taken on day 0 of AZD1222 vaccination. These receptor sequences come from an adult in good health.

This chain uses TRBV11-2 with TRBJ2-1; 7 bases are a match to TRBD2. Germline V gene lookup returns CDR1 SGHAT and CDR2 FQNNGV. With 2 bases clipped from V and 3 bases from J, the junction kept 7 bases outside the gene matches. The CDR3 sequence is 16 residues long. The CDR3 DNA follows: TGTGCCAGCAGCTTATATGGACTAGGCTACTACAATGAGCAGTTCTTC. This gives the protein CASSLYGLGYYNEQFF.

The V and J genes are TRBV6-5 and TRBJ2-1; the D is unclear. V gave up 5 bases and J gave up 3 bases, with 14 bases separating them. Germline values: CDR1 MNHEY, CDR2 SVGAGI. This CDR3 is 15 amino acids long. CDR3: CASSIDSSFYNEQFF. The CDR3 nucleotides read TGTGCCAGCAGTATCGACTCCTCCTTCTACAATGAGCAGTTCTTC.

This clone was counted a few times. The chain couples TRBV4-2 to TRBJ2-5; 14 bases agree with TRBD2. The CDR3 has 17 residues. V shed 3 bases, J shed 4 bases, and the junction held 7 bases outside the gene matches. From germline, CDR1 is LGHNA and CDR2 YNFKEQ. CDR3 region: CASSHPGTSGSGETQYF. DNA for the CDR3: TGTGCCAGCAGCCATCCCGGGACTAGCGGGAGCGGAGAGACCCAGTACTTC.

This chain connects TRBV12-3 or TRBV12-4 to TRBJ1-5; D is undetermined. Trimming took 5 bases from V and 4 from J, leaving 9 bases between them. CDR3 length equals 13 residues. The CDR3 protein is CASSPDGNQPQHF. CDR3 DNA: TGTGCCAGCAGTCCTGACGGGAATCAGCCCCAGCATTTT.

This chain uses TRBV3-1 (or the pseudogene TRBV3-2) with TRBJ1-1, with D unresolved. V shed 1 base and J shed 4 bases, with 13 bases lying between them. The CDR3 is 15 amino acids. CDR1 is LGHDT, CDR2 YNNKEL, per germline (reference sequence). In DNA form, the CDR3 reads TGTGCCAGCAGCCAAGGTGGGGTTGGCGGCACTGAAGCTTTCTTT. Amino acids: CASSQGGVGGTEAFF.